A single sample is the source of the 15 T cell receptor beta chains below, sequenced in a study of identical twins. TCRdb re-called the 5' RACE reads with MiXCR, one entry per CDR3 protein. This sample has approximately 600,000 distinct CDR3 sequences, with around 9.6% found just once. The same data also went into a second study, on yellow fever vaccine responses in identical twins.

The sequencing input was PBMCs. The receptors were gathered from a young woman in good health.

This clonotype showed up just a few times. This rearrangement joins TRBV7-2 to TRBJ2-3; 14 bases fit TRBD2. Germline loops: CDR1 SGHTA, CDR2 FQGNSA. Trimming removed 0 bases from V and 1 base from J; junction bases left unmatched: 6. CDR3 length equals 19 residues. In DNA form, the CDR3 reads TGTGCCAGCAGCTTAGCTGGGACTAGCGGGAGTGTTGGCACAGATACGCAGTATTTT. Translated, it gives CASSLAGTSGSVGTDTQYF.

The rearrangement joins TRBV7-6 to TRBJ2-5; 13 nucleotides match TRBD2. CDR1 is SGHVS, CDR2 FNYEAQ, per germline. The junction had 13 bases not matched to a gene; V was cut back by 2 bases and J by 7 bases. This CDR3 comprises 18 residues. The CDR3 DNA reads TGTGCCAGCAGCTTAAACTCGCGGACTAGCGGGAGAGTTTCGACCCAGTACTTC. Protein: CASSLNSRTSGRVSTQYF. Drawing the rest from reference TRBV7-6 and TRBJ2-5, the complete variable domain is GAGVSQSPRYKVTKRGQDVALRCDPISGHVSLYWYRQALGQGPEFLTYFNYEAQQDKSGLPNDRFSAERPEGSISTLTIQRTEQRDSAMYRCASSLNSRTSGRVSTQYFGPGTRLLVL.

Only a few counts were recorded for this clonotype. CDR3 region: CASSFGLAASNEQFF. In nucleotides, the CDR3 is TGTGCCAGCAGCTTTGGACTAGCGGCGAGCAATGAGCAGTTCTTC. V gene TRBV11-2 combines with J gene TRBJ2-1; TRBD2 agrees at 10 bases. Per the germline V gene, CDR1 is SGHAT and CDR2 is FQNNGV. V was clipped by 3 bases and J by 6 bases; unmatched bases: 5. This CDR3 comprises 15 residues.

This clonotype was seen at least ten times. The rearrangement uses TRBV4-1 and TRBJ2-7; perhaps TRBD2 as D (6 bases). Germline V gene sequence: CDR1 MGHRA, CDR2 YSYEKL. Trimming left V 0 bases short and J 6 bases short, with 9 bases between. This CDR3 is built from 13 residues. CDR3 in DNA: TGCGCCAGCAGCCAAGATTTCGGGGGCGAGCAGTACTTC. Translation: CASSQDFGGEQYF.

This clonotype was counted ten times or more. The chain uses TRBV12-3 or TRBV12-4 and TRBJ2-5; D may correspond to TRBD1 or TRBD2 (5 bases each). V gave up 1 base and J gave up 5 bases, with 11 bases separating them. This CDR3 has 14 amino acids. CDR3 protein: CASSLGGRAETQYF. In DNA form, the CDR3 reads TGTGCCAGCAGTTTAGGGGGGAGAGCTGAGACCCAGTACTTC.

This clonotype was seen repeatedly, ten times or more. The chain uses TRBV28 and TRBJ2-5; D may be TRBD1 (6 bases). The CDR3 contains 16 residues. V was shortened by 2 bases and J by 9 bases, with 22 bases between the two germline ends. In germline, CDR1 is MDHEN, CDR2 SYDVKM. The CDR3: CASSLSQGQGKESQYF. The CDR3 DNA reads as TGTGCCAGCAGTTTAAGTCAAGGGCAGGGGAAAGAATCCCAGTACTTC.

The chain joins TRBV15 to TRBJ2-7; 12 bases are a match to TRBD1. After removal of 5 bases from V and 2 bases from J, the junction contained 13 bases not matched to a gene. The CDR3 contains 18 residues. The V gene's germline CDR1 is LNHNV and CDR2 YYDKDF (reference sequence). DNA for the CDR3: TGTGCCACCAGCCGATACGGGACAGGGGGCCAAAGAGCCTACGAGCAGTACTTC. It encodes CATSRYGTGGQRAYEQYF.

This sequence joins TRBV7-9 and TRBJ2-1; 7 bases are shared with TRBD1. The trim removed 2 bases at V and 4 bases at J, leaving 5 bases unmatched. Germline CDR1 SEHNR, CDR2 FQNEAQ (reference sequence). This CDR3 region has 15 residues. CDR3 nucleotides: TGTGCCAGCAGCTTAATGGGGACAGCTTACAATGAGCAGTTCTTC. Protein product: CASSLMGTAYNEQFF.

The V gene is TRBV4-2, the J gene TRBJ2-3; D is unclear. Germline V gives CDR1 LGHNA, CDR2 YNFKEQ. The CDR3 sequence is 15 residues long. Trimming shortened V by 0 bases and J by 2 bases, and 9 bases separated the two germline ends. DNA for the CDR3: TGTGCCAGCAGCCAAGATTTGCGGAACACAGATACGCAGTATTTT. It encodes CASSQDLRNTDTQYF.

The chain is built from TRBV20-1 and TRBJ1-1, with D possibly matching TRBD1 (5 bases). CDR1 and CDR2 from the germline V gene are DFQATT and SNEGSKA (reference sequence). V was pared by 0 bases and J by 6 bases, with 14 bases between. CDR3 length equals 14 residues. The CDR3 sequence is CSARDLKGSAEAFF. The CDR3 DNA reads as TGCAGTGCTAGAGACCTGAAGGGGAGCGCTGAAGCTTTCTTT.

V is TRBV6-5 and J is TRBJ2-7, with D perhaps being TRBD1 or TRBD2 (5 bases each). The CDR3 runs 14 residues. CDR1 is MNHEY and CDR2 is SVGAGI in the germline V gene. The germline V and J ends were trimmed by 3 bases and 12 bases, with 21 bases remaining between them. The CDR3 is CASSYSVGALPWYF. Here the CDR3 DNA reads TGTGCCAGCAGTTATTCCGTCGGGGCGCTCCCATGGTACTTC.

This clonotype showed up many times. The rearrangement links TRBV11-2 to TRBJ2-1; D gene unclear. V lost 4 bases, J lost 5 bases, and 9 bases lay in between. Germline V CDR1 and CDR2: SGHAT, FQNNGV. CDR3 length: 13 amino acids. The CDR3 region has the DNA TGTGCCAGCAGCTCCTCTGTTGACAATGAGCAGTTCTTC. This sequence encodes CASSSSVDNEQFF.

This clonotype occurred many times. V and J are TRBV27 and TRBJ2-7; D perhaps matches TRBD2 (6 bases). This CDR3 is 15 amino acids long. The ends were cut back, 2 bases at V and 0 bases at J, with 11 bases in the middle. Germline CDR1 and CDR2: MNHEY and SMNVEV (reference sequence). The CDR3 protein is CASSLGGGRSYEQYF. Here the CDR3 DNA reads TGTGCCAGCAGTTTAGGGGGAGGCCGCTCCTACGAGCAGTACTTC.

The V call is TRBV14, the J call TRBJ2-7; perhaps TRBD2 as D (7 bases). Germline assignment: CDR1 SGHDN and CDR2 FVKESK. Trimming shortened V by 0 bases and J by 3 bases, and 15 bases separated the two germline ends. The CDR3 loop spans 16 amino acids. Written as DNA, the CDR3 is TGTGCCAGCAGCCAAGAATTGGGGGGGCGCGACTACGAGCAGTACTTC. Translated: CASSQELGGRDYEQYF.

The chain has TRBV4-3 and TRBJ2-1, with 9 positions matching TRBD2. The CDR3 is 16 amino acids. CDR1 and CDR2 from the germline V gene are LGHNA and YSLEER. V was pared by 5 bases and J by 5 bases, with 10 bases of the junction left unmatched. CDR3 region: CASSVHSGSLNNEQFF. The CDR3 DNA is TGCGCCAGCAGCGTGCATAGCGGGAGTTTGAACAATGAGCAGTTCTTC.